This T cell receptor beta chain was observed in a study of blood T cell repertoires in COVID-19. About the study: From the United States, Italy and Spain came samples of acute and convalescent COVID-19. Sources were T cells, B-cell-depleted T cells, or PBMCs; the material itself was cDNA or gDNA.

Source study methods: Counts of nucleated cells, estimated from reference gene primer amplification, were obtained. Data came from immunoSEQ multiplex PCR; TCRdb stores just in-frame clones and leaves some out. The V and J calls and the clone size are those of that table, but D and trimming were determined from the DNA. The table lists under 300,000 clones, about four fifths of them singletons. Germline trimming cut 1 base from V and 1 base from J; bases unmatched to any gene: 9. The CDR3 contains 18 residues. The germline gives CDR1 SGHNT, CDR2 YYREEE (reference sequence). This chain uses TRBV5-4 with TRBJ2-4; 9 nucleotides align to TRBD1. Sequencing was carried out using peripheral blood. The TCR was taken from an elderly man with acute or convalescent COVID-19. The CDR3, as DNA: TGTGCCAGCAGCTTGATGTTGACAGGGGGAACTGCCAAAAACATTCAGTACTTC. Its translation: CASSLMLTGGTAKNIQYF. Together with reference TRBV5-4 and TRBJ2-4, the CDR3 gives the full variable domain: ETGVTQSPTHLIKTRGQQVTLRCSSQSGHNTVSWYQQALGQGPQFIFQYYREEENGRGNFPPRFSGLQFPNYSSELNVNALELDDSALYLCASSLMLTGGTAKNIQYFGAGTRLSVL.